Listed here are 14 T cell receptor beta chains from one sample, sequenced in a study of cytomegalovirus exposure and HLA in healthy donors. 60 Vbeta and 13 Jbeta primers were used in PCR. TCRdb's table, derived via immunoSEQ multiplex PCR, lists solely in-frame clones and lacks some. The table includes under 150,000 clones, about 75% detected once. The specimen sequenced was PBMCs. The receptors here all came from a man aged 18-30 years in good health and CMV-seronegative.

The gene calls are TRBV9 and TRBJ1-3; D ambiguous. The CDR3 totals 15 residues. The V and J ends lost 1 base and 0 bases respectively, with 8 bases between them. Germline V gene lookup returns CDR1 SGDLS and CDR2 YYNGEE. The CDR3 loop is CASSVNPSSGNTIYF. The CDR3 DNA reads as TGTGCCAGCAGCGTAAACCCGAGCTCTGGAAACACCATATATTTT. Looking up the rest from reference TRBV9 and TRBJ1-3 gives the full variable domain: DSGVTQTPKHLITATGQRVTLRCSPRSGDLSVYWYQQSLDQGLQFLIQYYNGEERAKGNILERFSAQQFPDLHSELNLSSLELGDSALYFCASSVNPSSGNTIYFGEGSWLTVV.

This chain connects TRBV5-4 to TRBJ2-1; TRBD2 aligns across 11 bases. This CDR3 region has 17 residues. V gave up 4 bases and J gave up 8 bases; unmatched junction bases: 14. CDR1 is SGHNT and CDR2 is YYREEE in the germline V gene (reference sequence). The CDR3 nucleotides are TGTGCCAGCAGCCCTGAGGGGTTAGCGGGAGGGCTGGATGAGCAGTTCTTC. Amino acid sequence: CASSPEGLAGGLDEQFF.

There are a few counts of this clone. The chain has TRBV5-1 and TRBJ2-3; tentative D call: TRBD2 (7 bases). V lost 1 base and J 4 bases, leaving 16 bases between the germline ends. The V gene's germline CDR1 is SGHRS and CDR2 YFSETQ. The CDR3 extends over 16 amino acids. CDR3 sequence reads: CASSLSARGAADTQYF. CDR3 coding DNA: TGCGCCAGCAGCTTGAGCGCTCGGGGGGCGGCAGATACGCAGTATTTT.

CDR3 region: CASSLAVQETQYF. In nucleotides, the CDR3 is TGTGCCAGCAGTTTAGCGGTCCAAGAGACCCAGTACTTC. The chain is built from TRBV6-5 and TRBJ2-5; possibly TRBD2 for D (6 bases). Germline lookup yields CDR1 MNHEY and CDR2 SVGAGI. This CDR3 has 13 amino acids. V lost 4 bases and J lost 1, with 7 bases in between.

The CDR3 bases are TGTGCCAGCAGCCACTTCCCAGCGGGGCCTTTGGATACGCAGTATTTT. Protein sequence: CASSHFPAGPLDTQYF. The chain is built from TRBV14 and TRBJ2-3; 7 bases match TRBD2. CDR1 and CDR2 from the germline V gene are SGHDN and FVKESK. The CDR3 has 16 residues. J gave up 6 bases and V 3 bases, and 12 bases lay outside the gene matches.

The chain employs TRBV6-1 and TRBJ2-7, with 14 bases lining up with TRBD2. CDR1 and CDR2 (germline): MNHNS, SASEGT. V was pared by 3 bases and J by 4 bases, with 11 bases of the junction left unmatched. The CDR3 consists of 18 residues. Here the CDR3 reads CASSEGLAGALRGYEQYF. The CDR3 coding sequence is TGTGCCAGCAGTGAGGGACTAGCGGGAGCTCTCAGGGGGTACGAGCAGTACTTC.

This chain connects TRBV5-1 to TRBJ2-5; 9 nucleotides line up with TRBD2. Germline V CDR1 and CDR2: SGHRS, YFSETQ. The length of the CDR3 is 17 residues. The ends lost 4 bases at V and 5 bases at J; junction bases unmatched: 15. CDR3 loop: CASSLNPEREVVETQYF. Here the CDR3 DNA reads TGCGCCAGCAGCCTGAACCCCGAGCGGGAGGTTGTGGAGACCCAGTACTTC.

This chain links TRBV18 with TRBJ1-2; D is unresolved. The CDR3 has 17 amino acids. Germline values: CDR1 KGHSH, CDR2 LQKENI. V shed 0 bases and J shed 3 bases, with 17 bases lying between them. The CDR3 coding sequence is TGTGCCAGCTCACCACCCATCACAGACAACACAGACTATGGCTACACCTTC. Translated: CASSPPITDNTDYGYTF.

Sample share makes this clone medium-sized. The chain employs TRBV6-4 and TRBJ2-3; 8 bases match TRBD2. J gave up 1 base and V 0 bases, and 0 bases lay outside the gene matches. This CDR3 is built from 15 residues. Germline-derived CDR1 and CDR2 are MRHNA and SNTAGT. The CDR3, as DNA: TGTGCCAGCAGTGACTCGCGGGGGGGCACAGATACGCAGTATTTT. Its protein is CASSDSRGGTDTQYF.

The rearrangement links TRBV27 to TRBJ2-3; D is unclear. The CDR3 sequence is 12 residues long. Per germline, CDR1 MNHEY and CDR2 SMNVEV (reference sequence). The V end lost 2 bases, the J end lost 6 bases, and 6 bases lay between the germline ends. CDR3 sequence: CASSLNGDTQYF. CDR3 nucleotides: TGTGCCAGCAGTTTAAACGGGGATACGCAGTATTTT.

This clone was picked up one time. The chain joins TRBV19 to TRBJ2-7; 9 bases agree with TRBD1. Germline V gene sequence: CDR1 LNHDA, CDR2 SQIVND (reference sequence). V lost 4 bases, J lost 3 bases, and 7 bases stayed unmatched. The CDR3 totals 15 residues. CDR3 amino acids: CASSTAKTGGYEQYF. The CDR3 bases are TGTGCCAGTAGTACCGCCAAGACAGGGGGCTACGAGCAGTACTTC.

With respect to this clone: Other DNA sequences of this sample code for an identical CDR3. The V and J genes are TRBV9 and TRBJ2-1; the match to TRBD2 covers 9 bases. The CDR3 extends over 15 amino acids. The germline CDR1 and CDR2 sequences are SGDLS and YYNGEE. With 0 bases clipped from V and 6 bases from J, the junction kept 4 bases outside the gene matches. The CDR3 DNA follows: TGTGCCAGCAGCGTAGTTGCGGGAGGGCTCAATGAGCAGTTCTTC. Its translation is CASSVVAGGLNEQFF.

This clone has a handful of counts. The V gene is TRBV18, the J gene TRBJ2-3; weak D call: TRBD1 (6 bases). The V and J ends lost 2 bases and 0 bases respectively, with 9 bases between them. The CDR3 covers 15 residues. The germline gives CDR1 KGHSH, CDR2 LQKENI. This CDR3 reads CASSPRTDSTDTQYF. CDR3 coding DNA: TGTGCCAGCTCACCAAGGACAGACAGCACAGATACGCAGTATTTT.

The genes are TRBV5-1 and TRBJ1-5; a possible D gene is TRBD1 (6 bases). This CDR3 is 15 amino acids long. Trimming removed 4 bases at V and 6 bases at J, with 17 bases between. In germline, CDR1 is SGHRS, CDR2 YFSETQ. The CDR3 loop is CASSPGGGAGQPQHF. CDR3 DNA: TGCGCCAGCAGCCCCGGGGGGGGCGCGGGTCAGCCCCAGCATTTT.